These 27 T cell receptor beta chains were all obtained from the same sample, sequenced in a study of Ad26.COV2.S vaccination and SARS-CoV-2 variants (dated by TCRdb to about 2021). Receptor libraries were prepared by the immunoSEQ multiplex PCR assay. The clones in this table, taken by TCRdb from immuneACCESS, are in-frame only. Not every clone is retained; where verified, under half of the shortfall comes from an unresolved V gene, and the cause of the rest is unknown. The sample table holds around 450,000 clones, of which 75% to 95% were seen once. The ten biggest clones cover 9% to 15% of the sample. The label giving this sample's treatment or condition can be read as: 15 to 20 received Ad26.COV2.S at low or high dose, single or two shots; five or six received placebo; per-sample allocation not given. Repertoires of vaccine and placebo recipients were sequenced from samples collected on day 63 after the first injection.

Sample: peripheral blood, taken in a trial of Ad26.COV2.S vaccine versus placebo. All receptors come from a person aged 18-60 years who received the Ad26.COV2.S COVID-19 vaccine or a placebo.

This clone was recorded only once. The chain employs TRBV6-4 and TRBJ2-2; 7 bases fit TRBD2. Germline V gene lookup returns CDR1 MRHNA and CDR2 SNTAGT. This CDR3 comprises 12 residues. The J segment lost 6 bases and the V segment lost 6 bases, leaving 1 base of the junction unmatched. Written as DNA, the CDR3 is TGTGCCAGCAGCACTAGCGCCGGGGAGCTGTTTTTT. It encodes CASSTSAGELFF.

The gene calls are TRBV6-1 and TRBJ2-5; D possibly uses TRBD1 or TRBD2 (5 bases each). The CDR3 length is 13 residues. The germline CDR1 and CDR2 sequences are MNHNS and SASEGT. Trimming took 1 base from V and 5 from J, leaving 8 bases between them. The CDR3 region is CASSEGGRETQYF. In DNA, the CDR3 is TGTGCCAGCAGTGAAGGGGGACGGGAGACCCAGTACTTC.

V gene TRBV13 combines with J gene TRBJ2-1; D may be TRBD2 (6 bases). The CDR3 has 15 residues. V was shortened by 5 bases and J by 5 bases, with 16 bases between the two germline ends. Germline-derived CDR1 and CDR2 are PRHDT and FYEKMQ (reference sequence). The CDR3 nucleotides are TGTGCCAGCAGCCCTACCGGGACTTTAAACAATGAGCAGTTCTTC. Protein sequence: CASSPTGTLNNEQFF.

The CDR3 nucleotides are TGCGCCAGCAGCCCCCGAGGAGCGGGAGGCCGATACAATGAGCAGTTCTTC. Its protein product is CASSPRGAGGRYNEQFF. This rearrangement joins TRBV5-1 to TRBJ2-1; TRBD2 aligns across 9 bases. The CDR3 runs to 17 residues. CDR1 SGHRS and CDR2 YFSETQ come from the germline V gene. The V and J ends lost 4 bases and 4 bases, in that order; junction bases with no gene match: 12.

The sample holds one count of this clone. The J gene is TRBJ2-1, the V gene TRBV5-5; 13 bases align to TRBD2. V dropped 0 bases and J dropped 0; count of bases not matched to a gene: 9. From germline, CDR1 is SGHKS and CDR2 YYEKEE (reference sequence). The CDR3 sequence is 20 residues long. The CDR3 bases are TGTGCCAGCAGCTTGGTTGGGACTAGCGGGATGGTGAGCTCCTACAATGAGCAGTTCTTC. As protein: CASSLVGTSGMVSSYNEQFF.

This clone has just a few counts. As DNA, the CDR3 is TGTGCCAGCAGCTTAGACAGAAATCAGCCCCAGCATTTT. Translation gives CASSLDRNQPQHF. The chain is built from TRBV7-9 and TRBJ1-5; no clear D gene. Germline CDR1 SEHNR, CDR2 FQNEAQ (reference sequence). Deletions cut 1 base from V and 4 bases from J, with 5 bases between. This CDR3 is 13 amino acids long.

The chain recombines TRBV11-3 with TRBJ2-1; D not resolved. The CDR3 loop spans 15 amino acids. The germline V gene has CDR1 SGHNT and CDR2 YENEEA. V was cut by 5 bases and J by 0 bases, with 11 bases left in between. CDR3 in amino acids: CASSRAGSSYNEQFF. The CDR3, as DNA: TGTGCCAGCAGCCGAGCCGGAAGCTCCTACAATGAGCAGTTCTTC.

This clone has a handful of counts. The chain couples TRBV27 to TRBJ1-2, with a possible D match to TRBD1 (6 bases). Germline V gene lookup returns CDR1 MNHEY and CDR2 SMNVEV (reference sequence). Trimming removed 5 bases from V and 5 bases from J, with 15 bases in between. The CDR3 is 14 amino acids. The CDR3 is CASSPQPQGYGYTF. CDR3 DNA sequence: TGTGCCAGCAGTCCCCAACCACAGGGTTATGGCTACACCTTC.

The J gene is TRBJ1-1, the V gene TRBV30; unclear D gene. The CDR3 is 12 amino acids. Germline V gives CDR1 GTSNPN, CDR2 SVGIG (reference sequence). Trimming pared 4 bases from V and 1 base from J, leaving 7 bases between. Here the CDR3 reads CAWTVENTEAFF. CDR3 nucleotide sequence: TGTGCCTGGACCGTGGAGAACACTGAAGCTTTCTTT.

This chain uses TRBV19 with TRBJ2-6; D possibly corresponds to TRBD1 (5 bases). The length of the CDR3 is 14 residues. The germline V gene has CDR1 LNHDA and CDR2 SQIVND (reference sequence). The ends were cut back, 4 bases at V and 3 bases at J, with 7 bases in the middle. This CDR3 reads CASSTGFGANVLTF. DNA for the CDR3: TGTGCCAGTAGTACAGGGTTTGGGGCCAACGTCCTGACTTTC.

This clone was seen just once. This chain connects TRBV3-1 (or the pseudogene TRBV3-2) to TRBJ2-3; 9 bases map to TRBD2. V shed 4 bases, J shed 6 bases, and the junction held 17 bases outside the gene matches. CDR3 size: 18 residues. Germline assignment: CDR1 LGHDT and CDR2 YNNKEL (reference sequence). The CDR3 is CASSPHPTPRRGGDTQYF. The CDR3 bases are TGTGCCAGCAGCCCTCACCCCACTCCCCGGCGGGGGGGGGATACGCAGTATTTT.

The CDR3, as DNA: TGTGCCAGCAGGGGACAGGGGAAGAACACTGAAGCTTTCTTT. This translates into CASRGQGKNTEAFF. This chain connects TRBV2 to TRBJ1-1; 10 bases map to TRBD1. Looked up from germline, CDR1 is SNHLY and CDR2 is FYNNEI. Trimming removed 6 bases from V and 1 base from J; junction bases left unmatched: 2. CDR3 length: 14 amino acids.

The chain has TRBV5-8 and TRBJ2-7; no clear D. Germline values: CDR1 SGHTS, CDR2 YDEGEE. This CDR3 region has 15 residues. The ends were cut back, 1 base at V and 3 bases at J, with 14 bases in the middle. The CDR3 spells CASSLMSTLSYEQYF. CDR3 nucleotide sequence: TGTGCCAGCAGCTTGATGTCTACACTAAGCTACGAGCAGTACTTC.

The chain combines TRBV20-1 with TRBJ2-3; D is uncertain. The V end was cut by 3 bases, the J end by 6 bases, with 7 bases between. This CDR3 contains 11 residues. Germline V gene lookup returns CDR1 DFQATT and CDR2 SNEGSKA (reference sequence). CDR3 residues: CSAREVDTQYF. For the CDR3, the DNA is TGCAGTGCTAGGGAAGTGGATACGCAGTATTTT.

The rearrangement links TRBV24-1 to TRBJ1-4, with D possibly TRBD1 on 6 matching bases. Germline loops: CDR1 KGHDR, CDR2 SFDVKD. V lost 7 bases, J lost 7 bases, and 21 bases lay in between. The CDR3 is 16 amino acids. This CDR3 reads CATRDPEQGLVEKLFF. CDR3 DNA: TGTGCCACCAGAGACCCAGAACAGGGATTAGTTGAAAAACTGTTTTTT.

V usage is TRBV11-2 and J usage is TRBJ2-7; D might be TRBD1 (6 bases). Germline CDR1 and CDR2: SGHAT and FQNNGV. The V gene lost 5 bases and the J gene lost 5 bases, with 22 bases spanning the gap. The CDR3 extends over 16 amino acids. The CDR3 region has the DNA TGTGCCAGCAGCCAGAGCCTGGCAGGGGTTTACCACGAGCAGTACTTC. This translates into CASSQSLAGVYHEQYF.

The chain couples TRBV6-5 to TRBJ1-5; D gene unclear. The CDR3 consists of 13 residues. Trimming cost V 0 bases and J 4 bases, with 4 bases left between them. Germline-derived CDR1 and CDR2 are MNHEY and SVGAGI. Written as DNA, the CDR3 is TGTGCCAGCAGTTACTCCGAGAATCAGCCCCAGCATTTT. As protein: CASSYSENQPQHF.

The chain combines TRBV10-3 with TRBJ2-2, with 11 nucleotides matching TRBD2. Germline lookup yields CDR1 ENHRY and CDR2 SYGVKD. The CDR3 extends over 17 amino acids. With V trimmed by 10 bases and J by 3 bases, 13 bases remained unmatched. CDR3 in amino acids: CATQALAGVLYTGELFF. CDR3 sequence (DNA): TGTGCCACCCAGGCACTAGCGGGAGTTCTGTACACCGGGGAGCTGTTTTTT.

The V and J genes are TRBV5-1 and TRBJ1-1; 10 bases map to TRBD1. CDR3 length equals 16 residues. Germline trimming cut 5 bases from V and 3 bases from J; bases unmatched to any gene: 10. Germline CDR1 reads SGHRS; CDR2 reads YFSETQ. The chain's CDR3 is CASRVTGTGVDTEAFF. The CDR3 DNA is TGCGCCAGCAGGGTCACCGGGACAGGGGTTGACACTGAAGCTTTCTTT.

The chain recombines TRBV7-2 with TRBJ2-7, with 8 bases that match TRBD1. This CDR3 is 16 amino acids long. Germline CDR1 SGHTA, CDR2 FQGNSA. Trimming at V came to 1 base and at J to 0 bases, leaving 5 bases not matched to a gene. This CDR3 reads CASSLGWDRSSYEQYF. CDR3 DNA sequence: TGTGCCAGCAGCTTAGGGTGGGACAGGAGCTCCTACGAGCAGTACTTC.

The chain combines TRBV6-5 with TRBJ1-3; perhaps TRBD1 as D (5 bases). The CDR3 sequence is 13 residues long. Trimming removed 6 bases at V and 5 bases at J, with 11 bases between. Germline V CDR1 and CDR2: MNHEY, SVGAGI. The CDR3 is CASSLGERNTIYF. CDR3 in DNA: TGTGCCAGCAGCTTGGGGGAAAGAAACACCATATATTTT.

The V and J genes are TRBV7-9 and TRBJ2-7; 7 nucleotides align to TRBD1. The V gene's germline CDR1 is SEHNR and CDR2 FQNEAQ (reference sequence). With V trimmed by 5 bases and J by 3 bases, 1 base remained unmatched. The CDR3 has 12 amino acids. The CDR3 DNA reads TGTGCCAGCAGCCGACAGGGCTACGAGCAGTACTTC. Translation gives CASSRQGYEQYF.

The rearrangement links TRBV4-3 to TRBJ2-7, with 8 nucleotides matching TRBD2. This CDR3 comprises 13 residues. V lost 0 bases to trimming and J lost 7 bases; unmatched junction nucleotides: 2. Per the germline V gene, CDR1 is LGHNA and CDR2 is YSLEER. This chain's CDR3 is CASSQEGGGEQYF. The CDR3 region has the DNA TGCGCCAGCAGCCAAGAAGGCGGGGGGGAGCAGTACTTC.

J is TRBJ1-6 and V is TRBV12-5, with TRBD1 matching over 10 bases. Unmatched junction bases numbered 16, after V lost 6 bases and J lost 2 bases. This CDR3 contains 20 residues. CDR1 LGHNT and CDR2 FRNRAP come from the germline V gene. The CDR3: CASGHTMEGQGTTYNSPLHF. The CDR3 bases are TGTGCTAGTGGCCATACAATGGAGGGACAGGGGACGACCTATAATTCACCCCTCCACTTT.

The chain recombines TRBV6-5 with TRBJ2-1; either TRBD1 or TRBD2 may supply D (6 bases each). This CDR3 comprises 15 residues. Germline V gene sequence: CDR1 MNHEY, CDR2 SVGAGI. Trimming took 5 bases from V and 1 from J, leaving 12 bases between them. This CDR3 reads CASSPRGVSYNEQFF. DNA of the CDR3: TGTGCCAGCAGTCCTAGGGGGGTTTCCTACAATGAGCAGTTCTTC.

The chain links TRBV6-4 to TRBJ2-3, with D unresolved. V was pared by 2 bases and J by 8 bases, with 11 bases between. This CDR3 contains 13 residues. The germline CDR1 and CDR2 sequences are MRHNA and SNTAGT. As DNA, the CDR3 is TGTGCCAGCAGTGACCACATATCGGGTACGCAGTATTTT. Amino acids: CASSDHISGTQYF.

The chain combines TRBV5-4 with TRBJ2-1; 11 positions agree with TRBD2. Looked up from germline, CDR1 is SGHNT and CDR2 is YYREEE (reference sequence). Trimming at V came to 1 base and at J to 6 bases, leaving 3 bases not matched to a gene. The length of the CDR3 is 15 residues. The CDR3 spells CASSLTSGSLNEQFF. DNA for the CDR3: TGTGCCAGCAGCTTGACTAGCGGGAGTCTCAATGAGCAGTTCTTC.